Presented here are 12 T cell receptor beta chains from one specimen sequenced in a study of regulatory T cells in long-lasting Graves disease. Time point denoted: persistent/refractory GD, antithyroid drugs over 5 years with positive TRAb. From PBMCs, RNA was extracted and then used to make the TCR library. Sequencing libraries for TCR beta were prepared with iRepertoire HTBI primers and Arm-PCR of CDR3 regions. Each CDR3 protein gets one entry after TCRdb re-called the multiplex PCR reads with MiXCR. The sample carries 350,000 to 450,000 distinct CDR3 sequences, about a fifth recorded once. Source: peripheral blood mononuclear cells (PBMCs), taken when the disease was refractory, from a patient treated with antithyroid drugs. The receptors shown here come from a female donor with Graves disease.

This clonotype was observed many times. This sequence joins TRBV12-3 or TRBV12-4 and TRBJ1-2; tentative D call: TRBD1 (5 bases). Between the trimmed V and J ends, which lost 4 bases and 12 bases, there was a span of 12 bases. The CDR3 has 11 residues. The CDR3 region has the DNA TGTGCCAGCAGTTCGCTGACAGTTCACACCTTC. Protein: CASSSLTVHTF.

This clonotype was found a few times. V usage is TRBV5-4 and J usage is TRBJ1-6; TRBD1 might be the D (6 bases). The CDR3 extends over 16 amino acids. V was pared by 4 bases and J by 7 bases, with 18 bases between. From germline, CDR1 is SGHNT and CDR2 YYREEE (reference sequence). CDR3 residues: CASSPRGEGGNSPLHF. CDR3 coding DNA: TGTGCCAGCAGCCCGAGGGGTGAAGGGGGGAATTCACCCCTCCACTTT. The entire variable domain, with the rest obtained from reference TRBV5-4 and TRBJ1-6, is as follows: ETGVTQSPTHLIKTRGQQVTLRCSSQSGHNTVSWYQQALGQGPQFIFQYYREEENGRGNFPPRFSGLQFPNYSSELNVNALELDDSALYLCASSPRGEGGNSPLHFGNGTRLTVT.

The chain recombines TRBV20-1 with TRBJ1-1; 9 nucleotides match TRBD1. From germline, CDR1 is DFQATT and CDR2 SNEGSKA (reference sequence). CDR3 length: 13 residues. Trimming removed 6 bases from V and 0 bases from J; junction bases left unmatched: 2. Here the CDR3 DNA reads TGCAGTGCACGGGACAGGGTGAACACTGAAGCTTTCTTT. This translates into CSARDRVNTEAFF.

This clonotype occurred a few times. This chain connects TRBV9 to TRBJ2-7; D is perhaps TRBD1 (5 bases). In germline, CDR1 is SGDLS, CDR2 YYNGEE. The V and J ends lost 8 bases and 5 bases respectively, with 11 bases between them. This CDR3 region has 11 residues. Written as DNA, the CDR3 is TGTGCCAGGCAGGGTACCCACGAGCAGTACTTC. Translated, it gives CARQGTHEQYF.

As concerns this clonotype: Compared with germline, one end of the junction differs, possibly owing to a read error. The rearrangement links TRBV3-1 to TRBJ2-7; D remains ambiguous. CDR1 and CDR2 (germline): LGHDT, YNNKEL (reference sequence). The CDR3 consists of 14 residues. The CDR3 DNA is TGTGCCAGCAGCCAAGATGCAGGATCCTGCGAGCAGTACTTC. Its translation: CASSQDAGSCEQYF.

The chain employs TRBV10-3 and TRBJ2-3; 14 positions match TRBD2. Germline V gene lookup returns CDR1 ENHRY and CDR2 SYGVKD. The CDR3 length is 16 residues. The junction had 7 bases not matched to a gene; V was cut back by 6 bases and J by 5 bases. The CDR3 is CAISPGTSGSGDTQYF. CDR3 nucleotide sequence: TGTGCCATCAGCCCAGGGACTAGCGGGAGTGGAGATACGCAGTATTTT.

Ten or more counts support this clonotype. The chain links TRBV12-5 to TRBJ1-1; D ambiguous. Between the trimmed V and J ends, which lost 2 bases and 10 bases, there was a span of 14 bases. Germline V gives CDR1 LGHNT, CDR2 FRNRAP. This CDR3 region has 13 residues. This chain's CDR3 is CASGLPNKFSAFF. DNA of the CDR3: TGTGCTAGTGGTTTGCCCAACAAATTTTCAGCTTTCTTT. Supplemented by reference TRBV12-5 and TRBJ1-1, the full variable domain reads DARVTQTPRHKVTEMGQEVTMRCQPILGHNTVFWYRQTMMQGLELLAYFRNRAPLDDSGMPKDRFSAEMPDATLATLKIQPSEPRDSAVYFCASGLPNKFSAFFGQGTRLTVV.

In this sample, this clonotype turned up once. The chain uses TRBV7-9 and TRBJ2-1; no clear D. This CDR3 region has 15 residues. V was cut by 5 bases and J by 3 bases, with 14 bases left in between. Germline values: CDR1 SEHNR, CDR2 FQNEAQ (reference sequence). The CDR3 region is CASSPPVLDYNEQFF. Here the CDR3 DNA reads TGTGCCAGCAGCCCGCCCGTGTTAGACTACAATGAGCAGTTCTTC.

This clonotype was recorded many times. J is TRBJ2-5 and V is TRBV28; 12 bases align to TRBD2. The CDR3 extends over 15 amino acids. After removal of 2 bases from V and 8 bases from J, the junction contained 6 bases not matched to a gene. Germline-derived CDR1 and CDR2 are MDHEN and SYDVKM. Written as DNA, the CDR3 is TGTGCCAGCAGTTTACCGTCTAGCGGGGGGGGAACCCAGTACTTC. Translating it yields CASSLPSSGGGTQYF.

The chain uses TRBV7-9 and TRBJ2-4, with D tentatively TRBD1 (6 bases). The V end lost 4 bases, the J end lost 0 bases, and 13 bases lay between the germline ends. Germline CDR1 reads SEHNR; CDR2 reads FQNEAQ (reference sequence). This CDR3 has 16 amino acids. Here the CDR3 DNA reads TGTGCCAGCAGCTCCCAGGGGATGGGAGCCAAAAACATTCAGTACTTC. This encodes CASSSQGMGAKNIQYF.

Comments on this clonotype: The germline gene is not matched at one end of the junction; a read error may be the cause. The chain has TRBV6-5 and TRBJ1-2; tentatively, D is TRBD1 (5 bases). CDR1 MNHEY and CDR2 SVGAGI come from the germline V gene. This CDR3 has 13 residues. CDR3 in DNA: TGTGCCAACAGTTACCATGGGGCTTATGGCTACACCTTC. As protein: CANSYHGAYGYTF.

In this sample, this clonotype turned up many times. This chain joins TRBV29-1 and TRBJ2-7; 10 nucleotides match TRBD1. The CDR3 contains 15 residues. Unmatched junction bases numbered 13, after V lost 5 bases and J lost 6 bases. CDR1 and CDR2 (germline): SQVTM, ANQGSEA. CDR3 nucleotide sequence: TGCAGCGTTCAACCCCGGGGACAGGGGTCACTCGAGCAGTACTTC. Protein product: CSVQPRGQGSLEQYF.